The 13 T cell receptor beta chains below were found in one sample sequenced in a study of T cells after somatic rescue of genetic block. Here immunoSEQ multiplex PCR was the method, and the copy in TCRdb shows in-frame clones only, minus some. Of about 63,000 clones listed, under 95% are singletons. Specimen: peripheral blood mononuclear cells (PBMCs). The receptors come from a man between 35 and 55 years old.

The chain's CDR3 is CASPKGNTGELFF. In DNA form, the CDR3 reads TGTGCCAGCCCTAAAGGGAACACCGGGGAGCTGTTTTTT. The rearrangement links TRBV18 to TRBJ2-2, with D hard to call. The germline gives CDR1 KGHSH, CDR2 LQKENI. V lost 8 bases, J lost 1 base, and 8 bases lay in between. The CDR3 covers 13 residues.

This clone was counted once. The chain employs TRBV10-3 and TRBJ2-3; possible D gene TRBD1, 5 bases. V gave up 6 bases and J gave up 2 bases, with 27 bases separating them. CDR3 size: 19 residues. The germline V gene encodes CDR1 ENHRY and CDR2 SYGVKD. This CDR3 reads CAISRTGGGGQGYTDTQYF. The DNA of the CDR3 is TGTGCCATCAGCCGGACCGGCGGCGGTGGCCAGGGATACACAGATACGCAGTATTTT.

This chain joins TRBV18 and TRBJ1-1; D possibly corresponds to TRBD1 (6 bases). Trimming shortened V by 1 base and J by 1 base, and 13 bases separated the two germline ends. The CDR3 runs to 16 residues. Germline loops: CDR1 KGHSH, CDR2 LQKENI. CDR3 protein: CASSPLGAQSNTEAFF. CDR3 DNA sequence: TGTGCCAGCTCACCACTGGGGGCGCAGTCGAACACTGAAGCTTTCTTT.

The chain recombines TRBV5-6 with TRBJ1-4, with D perhaps TRBD1 (6 bases). The CDR3 length is 14 residues. Germline V gene sequence: CDR1 SGHDT, CDR2 YYEEEE. V was shortened by 1 base and J by 7 bases, with 11 bases between the two germline ends. This chain's CDR3 is CASSLTGIGEKLFF. In nucleotides, the CDR3 is TGTGCCAGCAGCTTGACAGGGATTGGTGAAAAACTGTTTTTT.

The V and J genes are TRBV18 and TRBJ1-6, with D unclear. The CDR3 extends over 17 amino acids. Germline loops: CDR1 KGHSH, CDR2 LQKENI. V lost 0 bases to trimming and J lost 7 bases, with 16 bases between them. The CDR3 coding sequence is TGTGCCAGCTCACCACCGAGGCCTTTGGGTGAAAATTCACCCCTCCACTTT. Protein sequence: CASSPPRPLGENSPLHF.

This chain connects TRBV5-1 to TRBJ2-5, with no clear D. CDR1 is SGHRS, CDR2 YFSETQ, per germline. The CDR3 sequence is 11 residues long. The V and J ends lost 4 bases and 3 bases respectively, with 4 bases between them. CDR3 nucleotide sequence: TGCGCCAGCAGCGGGGAAGAGACCCAGTACTTC. Amino acid sequence: CASSGEETQYF.

Only one count was recorded for this clone. The genes are TRBV6-6 and TRBJ2-1, with a possible D match to TRBD1 (5 bases). The V gene lost 2 bases and the J gene lost 2 bases, with 13 bases spanning the gap. Germline loops: CDR1 MNHNY, CDR2 SVGAGI (reference sequence). The CDR3 spans 16 residues. The CDR3 region is CASSYGNRGAYNEQFF. CDR3 sequence (DNA): TGTGCCAGCAGTTACGGAAATAGGGGCGCCTACAATGAGCAGTTCTTC.

The chain combines TRBV5-1 with TRBJ2-3, with 12 bases identical to TRBD2. V shed 2 bases and J 5 bases; nucleotides not matched to a gene: 9. This CDR3 spans 17 amino acids. Germline CDR1 is SGHRS and CDR2 is YFSETQ. Here the CDR3 reads CASSFSLAGGPGDTQYF. As DNA, the CDR3 is TGCGCCAGCAGCTTTTCGCTAGCGGGAGGGCCGGGAGATACGCAGTATTTT.

The chain combines TRBV7-9 with TRBJ1-6; 9 bases match TRBD1. Germline CDR1 and CDR2: SEHNR and FQNEAQ (reference sequence). The CDR3 contains 19 residues. Trimming at V came to 1 base and at J to 6 bases, leaving 13 bases not matched to a gene. The CDR3 DNA reads TGTGCCAGCAGCTTAGAAGGGACAGGGTCGTTGGGGATTAATTCACCCCTCCACTTT. It encodes CASSLEGTGSLGINSPLHF.

The rearrangement links TRBV4-3 to TRBJ2-1; the D is unclear. The ends were cut back, 0 bases at V and 8 bases at J, with 14 bases in the middle. Germline-derived CDR1 and CDR2 are LGHNA and YSLEER. CDR3 length: 15 residues. CDR3 nucleotide sequence: TGCGCCAGCAGCCAAGAAGGGTTTCAGTCAGATGAGCAGTTCTTC. Residues: CASSQEGFQSDEQFF.

The J gene is TRBJ2-3, the V gene TRBV27; the D is unclear. The V end lost 0 bases, the J end lost 4 bases, and 5 bases lay between the germline ends. Germline V gives CDR1 MNHEY, CDR2 SMNVEV (reference sequence). The CDR3 consists of 13 residues. The CDR3 DNA reads as TGTGCCAGCAGTTTATCCCGGGCAGATACGCAGTATTTT. Translation gives CASSLSRADTQYF.

This clone was observed a single time. The chain recombines TRBV15 with TRBJ1-1; no reliable D call. The CDR3 totals 15 residues. The V and J ends lost 0 bases and 8 bases respectively, with 16 bases between them. CDR1 is LNHNV, CDR2 YYDKDF, per germline (reference sequence). CDR3 nucleotide sequence: TGTGCCACCAGCAGAGATCGAGGTGACAAGCTAGAAGCTTTCTTT. This gives the protein CATSRDRGDKLEAFF.

The chain has TRBV4-1 and TRBJ2-1; D ambiguous. V was pared by 1 base and J by 2 bases, with 15 bases between. This CDR3 contains 17 residues. Germline CDR1 and CDR2: MGHRA and YSYEKL. The CDR3 reads CASSQVPLTPTYNEQFF. As DNA, the CDR3 is TGCGCCAGCAGCCAAGTGCCCTTAACTCCCACCTACAATGAGCAGTTCTTC.